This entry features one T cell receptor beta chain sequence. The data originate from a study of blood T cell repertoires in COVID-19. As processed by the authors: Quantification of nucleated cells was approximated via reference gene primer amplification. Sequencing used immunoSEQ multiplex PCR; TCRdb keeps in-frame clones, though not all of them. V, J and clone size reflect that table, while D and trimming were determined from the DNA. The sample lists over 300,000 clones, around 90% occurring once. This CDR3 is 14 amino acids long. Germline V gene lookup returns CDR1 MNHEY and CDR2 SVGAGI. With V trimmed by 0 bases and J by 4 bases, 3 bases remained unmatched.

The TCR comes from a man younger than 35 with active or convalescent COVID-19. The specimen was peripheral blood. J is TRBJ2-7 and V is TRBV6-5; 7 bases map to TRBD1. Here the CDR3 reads CASSYSGQRYEQYF. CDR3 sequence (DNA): TGTGCCAGCAGTTACTCGGGACAGAGATACGAGCAGTACTTC.